Shown below are 25 T cell receptor beta chains from a single sample sequenced in a study of blood T cells in healthy people across ages (dated by TCRdb to 2015 to 2017). The library was built by means of 5' RACE. The run used an Illumina HiSeq 2500. A second PCR of about 6 to 11 cycles was run with a J-beta primer mix and a sample-barcoded 5' primer. TCRdb redid the processing of the public reads, applying fastp at Q25 and MiXCR, and retained in-frame beta chains. CDR3 protein duplicates are merged, each entry listing the most common genes and DNA. The sample table holds around 900,000 distinct CDR3 sequences, of which roughly 51% were seen once. The ten largest clones capture about 22% of the sample. The sample comprised blood. The receptors stem from a woman aged 60-75 years in good health.

The CDR3 sequence is CASSFYRPRTSGSGEQFF. Written as DNA, the CDR3 is TGTGCCAGCAGTTTTTATCGGCCACGGACTAGCGGGAGCGGTGAGCAGTTCTTC. V gene TRBV27 combines with J gene TRBJ2-1, with 13 bases aligning to TRBD2. Trimming at V came to 3 bases and at J to 9 bases, leaving 14 bases not matched to a gene. The CDR3 totals 18 residues. Per the germline V gene, CDR1 is MNHEY and CDR2 is SMNVEV (reference sequence).

The V call is TRBV28, the J call TRBJ2-7; maybe TRBD2 (5 bases). CDR1 and CDR2 (germline): MDHEN, SYDVKM. The V and J ends lost 5 bases and 10 bases respectively, with 24 bases between them. The CDR3 totals 15 residues. The CDR3 DNA reads TGTGCCAGCAGTCCCCGGGGTGCCCCGGGGAAAACCCAGTACTTC. As protein: CASSPRGAPGKTQYF.

This clonotype was recorded only once. The chain links TRBV7-9 to TRBJ2-4; D not resolved. CDR1 is SEHNR and CDR2 is FQNEAQ in the germline V gene (reference sequence). Trimming cost V 5 bases and J 7 bases, with 12 bases left between them. The CDR3 runs 13 residues. The CDR3 is CASSHWLENIQYF. The CDR3 coding sequence is TGTGCCAGCAGCCACTGGTTAGAGAACATTCAGTACTTC.

The chain uses TRBV7-9 and TRBJ2-5; 9 nucleotides line up with TRBD1. The CDR3 is 16 residues long. Germline V CDR1 and CDR2: SEHNR, FQNEAQ (reference sequence). The V gene end was trimmed by 1 base and the J gene end by 5 bases; junction bases not matched to a gene: 8. The CDR3 bases are TGTGCCAGCAGCTTAGGACAGGGGGAGCGGTGGGAGACCCAGTACTTC. This encodes CASSLGQGERWETQYF.

The chain combines TRBV7-8 with TRBJ2-1, with D unclear. Germline V lookup: CDR1 SGHVS, CDR2 FQNEAQ. V was clipped by 2 bases and J by 4 bases, with 21 bases between them. CDR3 length equals 18 residues. CDR3 in amino acids: CASSLQLVGRLSYNEQFF. Here the CDR3 DNA reads TGTGCCAGCAGCTTACAGCTGGTCGGCAGGCTTTCTTACAATGAGCAGTTCTTC.

This clonotype was observed a handful of times. The chain combines TRBV28 with TRBJ2-3; TRBD2 is a possible D gene (5 bases). Trimming shortened V by 4 bases and J by 5 bases, and 10 bases separated the two germline ends. The V gene's germline CDR1 is MDHEN and CDR2 SYDVKM. CDR3 size: 13 residues. Written as DNA, the CDR3 is TGTGCCAGCAGTTACCCCGGAGGAGATACGCAGTATTTT. It yields the protein CASSYPGGDTQYF. Complete variable domain (other parts from reference TRBV28 and TRBJ2-3): DVKVTQSSRYLVKRTGEKVFLECVQDMDHENMFWYRQDPGLGLRLIYFSYDVKMKEKGDIPEGYSVSREKKERFSLILESASTNQTSMYLCASSYPGGDTQYFGPGTRLTVL.

This chain uses TRBV28 with TRBJ1-1, with D unresolved. V lost 7 bases to trimming and J lost 1 base, with 13 bases between them. The CDR3 has 14 residues. CDR1 and CDR2 from the germline V gene are MDHEN and SYDVKM. The CDR3 bases are TGTGCCAGCATTAAGGGATACCCGAACACTGAAGCTTTCTTT. It is translated as CASIKGYPNTEAFF.

This clonotype was seen more than once but under ten times. The chain combines TRBV5-1 with TRBJ2-5; D ambiguous. The CDR3 totals 14 residues. Germline V lookup: CDR1 SGHRS, CDR2 YFSETQ. The V gene lost 1 base and the J gene lost 5 bases, with 12 bases spanning the gap. CDR3: CASSLLTTRETQYF. CDR3 sequence (DNA): TGCGCCAGCAGCTTGCTAACGACTCGGGAGACCCAGTACTTC.

The rearrangement joins TRBV28 to TRBJ2-2; TRBD2 aligns across 9 bases. The CDR3 has 18 residues. CDR1 is MDHEN and CDR2 is SYDVKM in the germline V gene. The V segment lost 6 bases and the J segment 1 base; nucleotides outside the gene matches: 12. The CDR3 DNA sequence: TGTGCCAGCAGCGGACTGGCGGGAGGGTGGCGGAACACCGGGGAGCTGTTTTTT. Translating it yields CASSGLAGGWRNTGELFF.

The chain employs TRBV28 and TRBJ2-7; D remains ambiguous. The CDR3 sequence is 14 residues long. CDR1 is MDHEN and CDR2 is SYDVKM in the germline V gene. The V gene lost 6 bases and the J gene lost 4 bases, with 16 bases spanning the gap. The CDR3 loop is CASRSSDTYYEQYF. CDR3 sequence (DNA): TGTGCCAGCAGATCCTCCGACACCTATTACGAGCAGTACTTC.

This clonotype was detected only a few times. The gene calls are TRBV20-1 and TRBJ2-7; the D gene is possibly TRBD2 (6 bases). The germline V gene encodes CDR1 DFQATT and CDR2 SNEGSKA (reference sequence). The CDR3 runs to 15 residues. V was cut by 6 bases and J by 2 bases, with 20 bases left in between. In nucleotides, the CDR3 is TGCAGTGCGAGCCCCCTTAGCGGATTAACCTACGAGCAGTACTTC. Protein sequence: CSASPLSGLTYEQYF.

The chain carries TRBV11-2 and TRBJ2-7, with D maybe TRBD2 (5 bases). The germline V and J ends were trimmed by 5 bases and 1 base, with 12 bases remaining between them. This CDR3 comprises 14 residues. Per germline, CDR1 SGHAT and CDR2 FQNNGV. The CDR3 sequence is CASSTLARSYEQYF. CDR3 DNA sequence: TGTGCCAGCAGCACCTTAGCGAGATCCTACGAGCAGTACTTC.

In this sample, this clonotype turned up a few times. This chain joins TRBV7-2 and TRBJ2-7, with 7 positions matching TRBD2. The CDR3 has 15 residues. J was trimmed by 0 bases and V by 5 bases; bases with no gene match: 7. Looked up from germline, CDR1 is SGHTA and CDR2 is FQGNSA. CDR3 DNA sequence: TGTGCCAGCAGCCCTCCTAGCGGATTCTCCTACGAGCAGTACTTC. The encoded protein is CASSPPSGFSYEQYF.

This clonotype was detected only a few times. The genes are TRBV27 and TRBJ2-7, with 7 bases lining up with TRBD2. V was clipped by 3 bases and J by 1 base; unmatched bases: 9. Germline CDR1 reads MNHEY; CDR2 reads SMNVEV (reference sequence). CDR3 length: 16 amino acids. The CDR3 DNA follows: TGTGCCAGCAGTTTTTCGGGCGGGACTATTTCCTACGAGCAGTACTTC. It encodes CASSFSGGTISYEQYF.

The V and J genes are TRBV30 and TRBJ1-6; D is unresolved. Looked up from germline, CDR1 is GTSNPN and CDR2 is SVGIG (reference sequence). The CDR3 loop spans 13 amino acids. Trimming left V 2 bases short and J 8 bases short, with 10 bases between. The CDR3 protein is CAWSRETDSPLHF. The DNA of the CDR3 is TGTGCCTGGAGTAGGGAAACAGATTCACCCCTCCACTTT.

A remark on this clonotype: A junction end diverges from the germline sequence, so it may reflect a read error. The V and J genes are TRBV29-1 and TRBJ2-5; no definite D call. From germline, CDR1 is SQVTM and CDR2 ANQGSEA. This CDR3 spans 12 amino acids. The CDR3 bases are TGCAGCGTTGAGGTCAGCCGAGAGACCCGGTACTTC. It specifies CSVEVSRETRYF.

This clonotype occurred many times. The genes are TRBV15 and TRBJ2-5; D tentatively fits TRBD1 or TRBD2 (6 bases each). The CDR3 has 13 amino acids. Looked up from germline, CDR1 is LNHNV and CDR2 is YYDKDF (reference sequence). V dropped 3 bases and J dropped 4 bases, with 9 bases sitting between them. CDR3 bases: TGTGCCACCAGCAGCCGGGGGCCAGAGACCCAGTACTTC. Translated: CATSSRGPETQYF.

This clonotype was observed a few times. The chain joins TRBV20-1 to TRBJ2-1, with 13 nucleotides matching TRBD2. This CDR3 is 14 amino acids long. The ends lost 2 bases at V and 6 bases at J; junction bases unmatched: 1. Germline-derived CDR1 and CDR2 are DFQATT and SNEGSKA (reference sequence). The CDR3 nucleotides read TGCAGTGCTAGACGGACTAGCGGGGGCAATGAGCAGTTCTTC. It specifies CSARRTSGGNEQFF.

This clonotype was counted a few times. V usage is TRBV7-9 and J usage is TRBJ2-3; 7 bases map to TRBD1. V was pared by 5 bases and J by 0 bases, with 8 bases of the junction left unmatched. The CDR3 covers 16 residues. The germline V gene has CDR1 SEHNR and CDR2 FQNEAQ (reference sequence). The CDR3, as DNA: TGTGCCAGCAGCCCTCGACAGGGATGGAGCACAGATACGCAGTATTTT. Encoded protein: CASSPRQGWSTDTQYF.

The chain recombines TRBV5-6 with TRBJ2-5, with 8 bases aligning to TRBD1. CDR3 length equals 15 residues. CDR1 is SGHDT and CDR2 is YYEEEE in the germline V gene. V lost 2 bases, J lost 2 bases, and 5 bases stayed unmatched. The CDR3 bases are TGTGCCAGCAGCTTTGGACAGGGCAGACAAGAGACCCAGTACTTC. Amino acid sequence: CASSFGQGRQETQYF.

Points on this clonotype: One end of the junction is discordant with germline, which a read error may explain. V usage is TRBV11-2 and J usage is TRBJ2-6, with a weak D call TRBD1 (5 bases). CDR3 length equals 16 residues. CDR1 is SGHAT, CDR2 FQNNGV, per germline. The CDR3 sequence is CASSRATSTGATVLTF. The CDR3 DNA sequence: TGCGCCAGCAGCAGGGCCACATCGACTGGGGCCACCGTCCTGACTTTC.

This clonotype was observed many times. V and J are TRBV27 and TRBJ2-7; D remains unclear. The CDR3 consists of 13 residues. CDR1 MNHEY and CDR2 SMNVEV come from the germline V gene (reference sequence). With 3 bases removed from V and 1 base from J, the gap between germline ends came to 7 bases. The CDR3 loop reads CASSFGGSYEQYF. In DNA, the CDR3 is TGTGCCAGCAGTTTCGGTGGGTCCTACGAGCAGTACTTC.

The table lists this clonotype with a few counts. This chain uses TRBV2 with TRBJ2-4; 9 nucleotides match TRBD1. The DNA end lines up better with TRBJ2-7; the J call may be wrong. Germline V gene sequence: CDR1 SNHLY, CDR2 FYNNEI. This CDR3 region has 15 residues. The CDR3 sequence is CASSPPGQGYGEQYF. Here the CDR3 DNA reads TGTGCCAGCAGCCCCCCGGGACAGGGTTATGGCGAGCAGTACTTC.

CDR3 loop: CASSLVGPAYNEQFF. The DNA of the CDR3 is TGCGCCAGCAGCTTGGTCGGACCAGCCTACAATGAGCAGTTCTTC. The V gene is TRBV5-1, the J gene TRBJ2-1; no reliable D call. The germline V gene has CDR1 SGHRS and CDR2 YFSETQ. The CDR3 runs 15 residues. The V and J ends lost 0 bases and 2 bases respectively, with 9 bases between them.

The J gene is TRBJ2-3, the V gene TRBV20-1, with TRBD2 matching over 8 bases. Germline loops: CDR1 DFQATT, CDR2 SNEGSKA (reference sequence). With 6 bases clipped from V and 4 bases from J, the junction kept 12 bases outside the gene matches. The CDR3 length is 15 residues. CDR3 in amino acids: CSAPDGRVKADTQYF. CDR3 nucleotides: TGCAGTGCCCCGGACGGGAGGGTGAAGGCAGATACGCAGTATTTT.